This T cell receptor beta chain was observed in a study of blood T cell repertoires in COVID-19. The protocol was immunoSEQ multiplex PCR, while the TCRdb copy is restricted to in-frame clones and leaves out a portion. The table records about 34,000 clones, 60% to 80% of them present only once. This CDR3 spans 11 amino acids. The chain couples TRBV21-1 to TRBJ1-2; TRBD1, as called in the table, went unchecked against the DNA. TRBV21-1 is an annotated pseudogene. This clonotype was sampled from a human donor in a cohort sampled during active COVID-19. The specimen was peripheral blood. Here the CDR3 reads CASSSRQGIRF. The CDR3 nucleotides are TGTGCCAGCAGCAGCCGACAGGGGATTCGATTC.